Shown below are 29 T cell receptor beta chains from a single sample sequenced in a study of blood T cell repertoires in COVID-19. Some clones are missing from TCRdb's copy, which holds only in-frame ones; the method was immunoSEQ multiplex PCR. The sample holds 190,000 or so clones, roughly 85% seen once. The material sequenced was PBMCs or T cells enriched from blood (not recorded which). The receptors come from a man aged 40-50 years who had recovered from COVID-19.

The genes are TRBV9 and TRBJ1-5, with D perhaps TRBD1 (6 bases). The V gene's germline CDR1 is SGDLS and CDR2 YYNGEE. This CDR3 spans 15 amino acids. V was pared by 4 bases and J by 7 bases, with 18 bases between. CDR3 nucleotide sequence: TGTGCCAGCAGCCAGAATCCACAGGGAGGGCAGCCCCAGCATTTT. Protein sequence: CASSQNPQGGQPQHF.

V and J are TRBV5-1 and TRBJ1-2; possible D gene TRBD1, 6 bases. The germline gives CDR1 SGHRS, CDR2 YFSETQ. V was shortened by 2 bases and J by 7 bases, with 15 bases between the two germline ends. This CDR3 comprises 14 residues. The CDR3 sequence: CASSLTTGTSGYTF. The DNA of the CDR3 is TGCGCCAGCAGCTTAACAACAGGGACGAGTGGCTACACCTTC.

The J gene is TRBJ2-7, the V gene TRBV10-1, with a possible D match to TRBD2 (6 bases). Germline V lookup: CDR1 WNHNN, CDR2 SYGVQD (reference sequence). The V gene lost 10 bases and the J gene lost 4 bases, with 8 bases spanning the gap. The CDR3 extends over 10 amino acids. CDR3 DNA: TGCGCCATGGGGGGATACGAGCAGTACTTC. Translated: CAMGGYEQYF.

The CDR3 DNA reads TGTGCCAGCAGCTGGGCGAGCGGGAGTTACACCGGGGAGCTGTTTTTT. Translated, it gives CASSWASGSYTGELFF. This sequence joins TRBV5-8 and TRBJ2-2; 8 bases fit TRBD2. Trimming took 3 bases from V and 3 from J; bases not matched to a gene: 7. The CDR3 covers 16 residues. The germline CDR1 and CDR2 sequences are SGHTS and YDEGEE.

The genes are TRBV5-1 and TRBJ2-2, with 7 bases fitting TRBD2. The CDR3 spans 16 residues. Germline-derived CDR1 and CDR2 are SGHRS and YFSETQ. Trimming removed 0 bases from V and 4 bases from J; junction bases left unmatched: 6. CDR3 loop: CASSLAGGTFTGELFF. For the CDR3, the DNA is TGCGCCAGCAGCTTGGCGGGGGGAACCTTCACCGGGGAGCTGTTTTTT.

The chain links TRBV6-2 or TRBV6-3 to TRBJ2-2; D ambiguous. Germline CDR1 is MNHEY and CDR2 is SVGEGT. Trimming took off 6 bases at V and 6 bases at J, with 8 bases between the two ends. This CDR3 contains 12 residues. The CDR3 protein is CASRPSAGELFF. CDR3 sequence (DNA): TGTGCCAGCAGACCTTCAGCCGGGGAGCTGTTTTTT.

J is TRBJ2-7 and V is TRBV24-1; the D gene is possibly TRBD2 (6 bases). The CDR3 is made up of 15 amino acids. V lost 3 bases to trimming and J lost 2 bases, with 13 bases between them. Germline V lookup: CDR1 KGHDR, CDR2 SFDVKD. The CDR3 DNA reads TGTGCCACCAGTGATGCTGGAGGGAAGCCCTACGAGCAGTACTTC. Amino acid sequence: CATSDAGGKPYEQYF.

The gene calls are TRBV7-3 and TRBJ2-3, with 8 nucleotides matching TRBD1. V trimming: 5 bases; J trimming: 5 bases; junction bases outside the gene matches: 18. From germline, CDR1 is SGHTA and CDR2 FQGTGA. CDR3 length equals 18 residues. Here the CDR3 DNA reads TGTGCCAGCAGCCGCAAAGGCCCTTCGACAGGGGTGGTAGATACGCAGTATTTT. Its protein is CASSRKGPSTGVVDTQYF.

This clone has a single count. V gene TRBV9 combines with J gene TRBJ2-5, with 10 bases identical to TRBD2. Per germline, CDR1 SGDLS and CDR2 YYNGEE. The length of the CDR3 is 18 residues. The ends lost 2 bases at V and 4 bases at J; junction bases unmatched: 14. DNA for the CDR3: TGTGCCAGCAGCGTGGGGACTGCTAGCGGGAGTTCGGGAGAGACCCAGTACTTC. Its protein is CASSVGTASGSSGETQYF.

This chain uses TRBV15 with TRBJ2-7, with TRBD1 as a possible D gene (6 bases). V lost 0 bases and J lost 6, with 12 bases in between. The CDR3 has 14 residues. Germline CDR1 reads LNHNV; CDR2 reads YYDKDF (reference sequence). CDR3 protein: CATSRDLQGSEQYF. The CDR3 nucleotides read TGTGCCACCAGCAGAGATCTTCAGGGGAGCGAGCAGTACTTC.

V usage is TRBV19 and J usage is TRBJ2-5; 10 bases align to TRBD2. This CDR3 contains 13 residues. CDR1 and CDR2 from the germline V gene are LNHDA and SQIVND (reference sequence). V shed 9 bases and J 3 bases; nucleotides not matched to a gene: 4. CDR3 sequence reads: CARSGLAEETQYF. Here the CDR3 DNA reads TGTGCCAGAAGCGGACTAGCGGAAGAGACCCAGTACTTC.

This CDR3 is CASSGQETSRSYEQYF. As DNA, the CDR3 is TGTGCCAGCAGCGGACAGGAGACTAGTCGATCCTACGAGCAGTACTTC. This chain joins TRBV7-2 and TRBJ2-7; TRBD1 might be the D (7 bases). From germline, CDR1 is SGHTA and CDR2 FQGNSA. The CDR3 spans 16 residues. Trimming removed 5 bases at V and 1 base at J, with 18 bases between. Supplemented by reference TRBV7-2 and TRBJ2-7, the full variable domain reads GAGVSQSPSNKVTEKGKDVELRCDPISGHTALYWYRQSLGQGLEFLIYFQGNSAPDKSGLPSDRFSAERTGGSVSTLTIQRTQQEDSAVYLCASSGQETSRSYEQYFGPGTRLTVT.

The J gene is TRBJ2-2, the V gene TRBV30; no clear D gene. The germline gives CDR1 GTSNPN, CDR2 SVGIG (reference sequence). V lost 0 bases to trimming and J lost 7 bases, with 9 bases between them. This CDR3 has 13 amino acids. The CDR3 is CAWSVRAIGELFF. The CDR3 DNA sequence: TGTGCCTGGAGTGTACGAGCTATCGGGGAGCTGTTTTTT.

The J gene is TRBJ2-5, the V gene TRBV5-6, with 11 positions matching TRBD2. J lost 5 bases, V lost 1 base, and 4 bases had no gene match. Germline CDR1 reads SGHDT; CDR2 reads YYEEEE. The CDR3 extends over 15 amino acids. The DNA of the CDR3 is TGTGCCAGCAGCTTGTTAGCGGGAGGGGGGGAGACCCAGTACTTC. Encoded protein: CASSLLAGGGETQYF. The full variable domain, rest sourced from reference TRBV5-6 and TRBJ2-5, is DAGVTQSPTHLIKTRGQQVTLRCSPKSGHDTVSWYQQALGQGPQFIFQYYEEEERQRGNFPDRFSGHQFPNYSSELNVNALLLGDSALYLCASSLLAGGGETQYFGPGTRLLVL.

The chain is built from TRBV5-4 and TRBJ1-1; no clear D. The CDR3 loop spans 15 amino acids. Germline values: CDR1 SGHNT, CDR2 YYREEE (reference sequence). Trimming shortened V by 3 bases and J by 1 base, and 13 bases separated the two germline ends. CDR3 sequence: CASSSTRPGNTEAFF. The CDR3 DNA reads TGTGCCAGCAGCTCGACCCGTCCGGGGAACACTGAAGCTTTCTTT.

The CDR3 sequence: CASSGLAGEDTQYF. The CDR3 region has the DNA TGCGCCAGCTCCGGTCTAGCGGGAGAAGATACGCAGTATTTT. This chain links TRBV5-1 with TRBJ2-3; TRBD2 agrees at 10 bases. The germline V gene encodes CDR1 SGHRS and CDR2 YFSETQ. The CDR3 extends over 14 amino acids. The J segment lost 5 bases and the V segment lost 7 bases, leaving 7 bases of the junction unmatched.

The chain carries TRBV3-1 (or the pseudogene TRBV3-2) and TRBJ2-7, with 8 bases fitting TRBD2. V gave up 1 base and J gave up 11 bases; unmatched junction bases: 10. CDR3 length: 14 residues. Germline CDR1 LGHDT, CDR2 YNNKEL (reference sequence). The CDR3 DNA follows: TGTGCCAGCAGCCAAGGGGCAGCGGGAGAGGATGAGTACTTC. This codes for CASSQGAAGEDEYF.

The chain carries TRBV30 and TRBJ2-3; 8 nucleotides agree with TRBD2. This CDR3 comprises 15 residues. Germline CDR1 and CDR2: GTSNPN and SVGIG (reference sequence). The ends lost 0 bases at V and 3 bases at J; junction bases unmatched: 5. CDR3 coding DNA: TGTGCCTGGAGTGTACGGGGGGGCGGGACAGATACGCAGTATTTT. Translating it yields CAWSVRGGGTDTQYF.

This rearrangement joins TRBV5-1 to TRBJ2-7; 9 positions agree with TRBD2. V gave up 0 bases and J gave up 0 bases; unmatched junction bases: 7. The CDR3 totals 17 residues. From germline, CDR1 is SGHRS and CDR2 YFSETQ. The chain's CDR3 is CASSLVGSGSPSYEQYF. The CDR3, as DNA: TGCGCCAGCAGCTTGGTGGGTAGCGGGAGTCCCTCCTACGAGCAGTACTTC.

This chain links TRBV3-1 (or the pseudogene TRBV3-2) with TRBJ1-5, with D perhaps matching TRBD1 (5 bases). The ends were cut back, 0 bases at V and 6 bases at J, with 12 bases in the middle. The CDR3 sequence is 15 residues long. The germline gives CDR1 LGHDT, CDR2 YNNKEL (reference sequence). The CDR3 reads CASSQDIGGGQPQHF. DNA for the CDR3: TGTGCCAGCAGCCAAGATATCGGGGGAGGTCAGCCCCAGCATTTT.

J is TRBJ1-4 and V is TRBV6-4; D is unresolved. The CDR3 runs 15 residues. Trimming left V 4 bases short and J 8 bases short, with 17 bases between. CDR1 is MRHNA, CDR2 SNTAGT, per germline. DNA for the CDR3: TGTGCCAGCAGTGTCCAGATCGGGGTCGGAGAAAAACTGTTTTTT. Its protein product is CASSVQIGVGEKLFF.

The V gene is TRBV15, the J gene TRBJ2-2, with D hard to call. Looked up from germline, CDR1 is LNHNV and CDR2 is YYDKDF (reference sequence). V was pared by 5 bases and J by 4 bases, with 17 bases between. CDR3 length: 16 amino acids. The CDR3 loop is CATSANPPGGTGELFF. The CDR3 bases are TGTGCCACCAGCGCTAACCCTCCGGGTGGCACCGGGGAGCTGTTTTTT.

The V gene is TRBV28, the J gene TRBJ1-3; 9 bases agree with TRBD1. CDR1 and CDR2 from the germline V gene are MDHEN and SYDVKM. The ends lost 7 bases at V and 5 bases at J; junction bases unmatched: 15. There are 17 residues in the CDR3. The CDR3, as DNA: TGTGCCAGCACCTCCCCCCCGGGACAGGGCCTACGAAACACCATATATTTT. The encoded protein is CASTSPPGQGLRNTIYF.

The chain is built from TRBV12-3 or TRBV12-4 and TRBJ2-5; D unclear. The ends were cut back, 5 bases at V and 4 bases at J, with 8 bases in the middle. The CDR3 totals 12 residues. The CDR3 here is CASSAKAETQYF. DNA of the CDR3: TGTGCCAGCAGTGCGAAAGCAGAGACCCAGTACTTC.

V and J are TRBV11-2 and TRBJ2-1; TRBD2 aligns across 15 bases. This CDR3 region has 16 residues. CDR1 and CDR2 from the germline V gene are SGHAT and FQNNGV. V lost 5 bases, J lost 9 bases, and 8 bases stayed unmatched. The CDR3 reads CASSPKGLAGGGEQFF. The CDR3 DNA follows: TGTGCCAGCAGCCCGAAAGGACTAGCGGGAGGGGGTGAGCAGTTCTTC.

There are a few counts of this clone. The gene calls are TRBV7-3 and TRBJ2-1, with 8 bases identical to TRBD1. With V trimmed by 2 bases and J by 3 bases, 3 bases remained unmatched. This CDR3 contains 15 residues. Germline CDR1 is SGHTA and CDR2 is FQGTGA. The CDR3, as DNA: TGTGCCAGCAGCTTACAGGGGGCCGGCTACAATGAGCAGTTCTTC. Translated: CASSLQGAGYNEQFF.

The chain's CDR3 is CASSYSTGATSGNTIYF. CDR3 sequence (DNA): TGTGCCAGCAGTTATTCGACAGGGGCGACCTCTGGAAACACCATATATTTT. The chain couples TRBV6-2 or TRBV6-3 to TRBJ1-3; 8 bases map to TRBD1. This CDR3 is built from 17 residues. Trimming took 3 bases from V and 0 from J; bases not matched to a gene: 7. The germline V gene encodes CDR1 MNHEY and CDR2 SVGEGT.

The V call is TRBV27, the J call TRBJ2-1, with D maybe TRBD2 (6 bases). Looked up from germline, CDR1 is MNHEY and CDR2 is SMNVEV (reference sequence). The V end lost 6 bases, the J end lost 0 bases, and 12 bases lay between the germline ends. CDR3 length equals 15 residues. This CDR3 is CASRRDSPSYNEQFF. DNA for the CDR3: TGTGCCAGCAGAAGGGACTCGCCCTCCTACAATGAGCAGTTCTTC.

The V gene is TRBV5-4, the J gene TRBJ2-3; a weak D match, TRBD1 (6 bases). In germline, CDR1 is SGHNT, CDR2 YYREEE (reference sequence). The CDR3 has 11 amino acids. Deletions cut 4 bases from V and 9 bases from J, with 9 bases between. CDR3 DNA: TGTGCCAGCAGCGTCAGGGGCACGCAGTATTTT. This sequence encodes CASSVRGTQYF.